The 13 T cell receptor beta chains listed next were all sequenced from one sample in a study of blood T cell repertoires in COVID-19. Sequencing used immunoSEQ multiplex PCR; TCRdb keeps in-frame clones, though not all of them. The data contain 80,000 or so clones, roughly nine tenths of them singletons. Material for sequencing was peripheral blood. These receptors were obtained from a human donor in a cohort sampled during active COVID-19.

The chain carries TRBV19 and TRBJ1-1, with a weak D call TRBD1 (5 bases). CDR1 LNHDA and CDR2 SQIVND come from the germline V gene (reference sequence). Trimming stripped 6 bases from V and 0 bases from J, with 17 bases between. This CDR3 contains 16 residues. The DNA of the CDR3 is TGTGCCAGTAGAGAGTATAAGGCGGGGGTGAACACTGAAGCTTTCTTT. Protein product: CASREYKAGVNTEAFF.

V usage is TRBV19 and J usage is TRBJ2-7; TRBD1 is a possible D gene (6 bases). V was shortened by 5 bases and J by 2 bases, with 13 bases between the two germline ends. From germline, CDR1 is LNHDA and CDR2 SQIVND (reference sequence). The CDR3 sequence is 14 residues long. In nucleotides, the CDR3 is TGTGCCAGTAGTTCAACAGGGTTGGCCTACGAGCAGTACTTC. It yields the protein CASSSTGLAYEQYF.

The rearrangement uses TRBV6-5 and TRBJ1-6, with 11 bases aligning to TRBD1. CDR3 length: 15 residues. Per the germline V gene, CDR1 is MNHEY and CDR2 is SVGAGI. Germline trimming cut 6 bases from V and 9 bases from J; bases unmatched to any gene: 7. The DNA of the CDR3 is TGTGCCAGCAGCCGGGACAGGGGGAGTCGTTCACCCCTCCACTTT. Its protein product is CASSRDRGSRSPLHF.

The chain carries TRBV5-1 and TRBJ2-3, with TRBD1 matching 8 bases. CDR3 length: 15 residues. With V trimmed by 5 bases and J by 0 bases, 5 bases remained unmatched. CDR1 SGHRS and CDR2 YFSETQ come from the germline V gene. CDR3 in DNA: TGCGCCAGCAGGATGACAGGGGTCAGCACAGATACGCAGTATTTT. This translates into CASRMTGVSTDTQYF.

This sequence joins TRBV9 and TRBJ1-6; D unclear. In germline, CDR1 is SGDLS, CDR2 YYNGEE. The V end lost 2 bases, the J end lost 7 bases, and 10 bases lay between the germline ends. The CDR3 sequence is 14 residues long. The CDR3, as DNA: TGTGCCAGCAGCGTCAACGTGGAGAATTCACCCCTCCACTTT. It is translated as CASSVNVENSPLHF.

This clone was seen once. The chain uses TRBV2 and TRBJ1-3; 10 positions match TRBD1. The germline V gene encodes CDR1 SNHLY and CDR2 FYNNEI. V lost 6 bases, J lost 5 bases, and 4 bases stayed unmatched. CDR3 size: 14 residues. This CDR3 is CASSRQGARNTIYF. As DNA, the CDR3 is TGTGCCAGCAGCAGACAGGGGGCTAGAAACACCATATATTTT. The full variable domain, rest sourced from reference TRBV2 and TRBJ1-3, is EPEVTQTPSHQVTQMGQEVILRCVPISNHLYFYWYRQILGQKVEFLVSFYNNEISEKSEIFDDQFSVERPDGSNFTLKIRSTKLEDSAMYFCASSRQGARNTIYFGEGSWLTVV.

CDR3 nucleotide sequence: TGTGCTAGTGGTTCCCGGGACAGGGCCTCTTCTGGGGCCAACGTCCTGACTTTC. Translated: CASGSRDRASSGANVLTF. The chain couples TRBV12-5 to TRBJ2-6; TRBD1 matches at 9 bases. V lost 4 bases, J lost 1 base, and 8 bases stayed unmatched. The CDR3 covers 18 residues. Germline-derived CDR1 and CDR2 are LGHNT and FRNRAP.

The chain has TRBV10-3 and TRBJ1-5; TRBD1 might be the D (5 bases). Germline V gene lookup returns CDR1 ENHRY and CDR2 SYGVKD. The CDR3 has 14 residues. Trimming stripped 8 bases from V and 6 bases from J, with 17 bases between. CDR3 in amino acids: CAISAIGGAQPQHF. Written as DNA, the CDR3 is TGTGCCATCTCCGCGATTGGAGGGGCTCAGCCCCAGCATTTT.

The V and J genes are TRBV30 and TRBJ1-6; TRBD1 is a possible D gene (5 bases). Germline V gene data show CDR1 as GTSNPN and CDR2 as SVGIG (reference sequence). Trimming took off 1 base at V and 1 base at J, with 14 bases between the two ends. The CDR3 is made up of 17 amino acids. CDR3 protein: CAWSGGTRGSYNSPLHF. In DNA, the CDR3 is TGTGCCTGGAGTGGCGGAACAAGGGGATCCTATAATTCACCCCTCCACTTT.

The V and J genes are TRBV5-1 and TRBJ2-2, with 9 nucleotides matching TRBD1. CDR1 and CDR2 from the germline V gene are SGHRS and YFSETQ. V lost 3 bases and J lost 7; bases outside the gene matches: 7. This CDR3 is built from 15 residues. The DNA for the CDR3 is TGCGCCAGCAGCTACCCACAGGGGGCTTTCGGGGAGCTGTTTTTT. Translated: CASSYPQGAFGELFF.

V gene TRBV5-1 combines with J gene TRBJ2-7, with 10 nucleotides matching TRBD1. Germline V gene lookup returns CDR1 SGHRS and CDR2 YFSETQ. CDR3 size: 16 residues. After removal of 4 bases from V and 6 bases from J, the junction contained 13 bases not matched to a gene. The CDR3 nucleotides are TGCGCCAGCAGCAATCCGGGACAGGGGCCTGTTCGCGAGCAGTACTTC. It specifies CASSNPGQGPVREQYF.

This chain uses TRBV7-8 with TRBJ1-1; 8 bases align to TRBD1. The CDR3 consists of 15 residues. The V and J ends lost 3 bases and 4 bases, in that order; junction bases with no gene match: 7. Germline assignment: CDR1 SGHVS and CDR2 FQNEAQ. CDR3 sequence: CASSFTRGHGTEAFF. The CDR3 DNA reads TGTGCCAGCAGCTTTACCAGGGGGCACGGCACTGAAGCTTTCTTT.

The chain recombines TRBV5-4 with TRBJ2-5, with TRBD2 identical over 7 bases. This CDR3 comprises 15 residues. Germline loops: CDR1 SGHNT, CDR2 YYREEE (reference sequence). V dropped 2 bases and J dropped 3; count of bases not matched to a gene: 7. The CDR3 sequence: CASSFGPSGKETQYF. The CDR3, as DNA: TGTGCCAGCAGCTTCGGTCCTAGCGGTAAAGAGACCCAGTACTTC.